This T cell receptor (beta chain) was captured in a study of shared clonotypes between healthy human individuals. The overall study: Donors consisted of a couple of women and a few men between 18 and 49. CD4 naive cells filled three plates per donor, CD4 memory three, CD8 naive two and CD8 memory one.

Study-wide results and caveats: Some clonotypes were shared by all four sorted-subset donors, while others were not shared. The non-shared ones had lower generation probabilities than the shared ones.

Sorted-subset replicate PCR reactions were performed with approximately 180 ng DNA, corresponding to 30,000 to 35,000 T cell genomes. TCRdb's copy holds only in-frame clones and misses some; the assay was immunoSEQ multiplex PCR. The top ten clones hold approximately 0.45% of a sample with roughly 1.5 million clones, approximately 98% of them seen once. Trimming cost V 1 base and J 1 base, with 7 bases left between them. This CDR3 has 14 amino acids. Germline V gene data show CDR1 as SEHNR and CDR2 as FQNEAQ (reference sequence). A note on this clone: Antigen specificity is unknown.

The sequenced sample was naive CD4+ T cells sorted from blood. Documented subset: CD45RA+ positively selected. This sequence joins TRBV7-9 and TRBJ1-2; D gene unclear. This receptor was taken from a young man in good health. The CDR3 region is CASSLVPGNYGYTF. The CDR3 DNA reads TGTGCCAGCAGCTTAGTCCCGGGTAACTATGGCTACACCTTC.